These 27 T cell receptor beta chains came from one sample sequenced in a study of T cell responses to AZD1222 COVID-19 vaccine. Here immunoSEQ multiplex PCR was the method, and the copy in TCRdb shows in-frame clones only, minus some. The sample lists more than 85,000 clones; 80% to 90% were seen once. Specimen: peripheral blood, collected 28 days after the second AZD1222 dose. The source is an adult who received the AZD1222 COVID-19 vaccine.

As concerns this clone: The same CDR3 arises from other DNA sequences in this sample as well. V is TRBV27 and J is TRBJ2-2; the D is unclear. CDR3 length: 14 residues. The germline V and J ends were trimmed by 3 bases and 0 bases, with 5 bases remaining between them. Germline CDR1 is MNHEY and CDR2 is SMNVEV (reference sequence). The CDR3 nucleotides read TGTGCCAGCAGTTTTTGGCCGAACACCGGGGAGCTGTTTTTT. Protein: CASSFWPNTGELFF.

The chain carries TRBV6-5 and TRBJ2-1, with 7 bases aligning to TRBD2. The V and J ends lost 5 bases and 0 bases, in that order; junction bases with no gene match: 4. Germline CDR1 and CDR2: MNHEY and SVGAGI. This CDR3 comprises 15 residues. The CDR3 DNA sequence: TGTGCCAGCAGTCTAGCGGAAAGCTCCTACAATGAGCAGTTCTTC. The encoded protein is CASSLAESSYNEQFF.

This rearrangement joins TRBV24-1 to TRBJ2-1, with 7 nucleotides matching TRBD2. This CDR3 comprises 15 residues. The V gene's germline CDR1 is KGHDR and CDR2 SFDVKD. Trimming at V came to 5 bases and at J to 4 bases, leaving 7 bases not matched to a gene. DNA of the CDR3: TGTGCCACCAGTGCCCGAGCGGGACGATACAATGAGCAGTTCTTC. This translates into CATSARAGRYNEQFF.

The chain is built from TRBV5-4 and TRBJ1-4; 8 bases line up with TRBD1. J was trimmed by 8 bases and V by 0 bases; bases with no gene match: 3. The CDR3 is 14 residues long. Germline assignment: CDR1 SGHNT and CDR2 YYREEE (reference sequence). This CDR3 is CASSLGQGSEKLFF. The CDR3 nucleotides read TGTGCCAGCAGCTTGGGACAGGGGAGCGAAAAACTGTTTTTT.

This chain uses TRBV19 with TRBJ1-6, with 9 bases lining up with TRBD1. This CDR3 comprises 17 residues. The J segment lost 7 bases and the V segment lost 5 bases, leaving 12 bases of the junction unmatched. The germline gives CDR1 LNHDA, CDR2 SQIVND (reference sequence). The CDR3 bases are TGTGCCAGTAGTTCAGCCACCGGGACAGGGCTGAATTCACCCCTCCACTTT. Protein: CASSSATGTGLNSPLHF.

The CDR3 DNA follows: TGTGCCAGCACCGAGAGGAGAACCTATAATTCACCCCTCCACTTT. It specifies CASTERRTYNSPLHF. The V and J genes are TRBV27 and TRBJ1-6; D is unclear. CDR1 is MNHEY, CDR2 SMNVEV, per germline (reference sequence). The germline V and J ends were trimmed by 7 bases and 2 bases, with 12 bases remaining between them. The CDR3 extends over 15 amino acids.

This sequence joins TRBV10-3 and TRBJ2-3; 8 positions agree with TRBD2. The CDR3 totals 16 residues. Germline assignment: CDR1 ENHRY and CDR2 SYGVKD. V was clipped by 0 bases and J by 4 bases; unmatched bases: 6. The CDR3 sequence: CAISESLAGGADTQYF. The CDR3 DNA is TGTGCCATCAGTGAGTCATTGGCGGGGGGCGCAGATACGCAGTATTTT.

The genes are TRBV29-1 and TRBJ2-7; no definite D call. CDR3 length equals 12 residues. From germline, CDR1 is SQVTM and CDR2 ANQGSEA. V was clipped by 4 bases and J by 2 bases, with 9 bases between them. The CDR3 spells CSVAYATYEQYF. CDR3 nucleotides: TGCAGCGTTGCGTACGCAACCTACGAGCAGTACTTC.

This clone was seen just once. This chain links TRBV11-3 with TRBJ1-1, with D unclear. CDR1 SGHNT and CDR2 YENEEA come from the germline V gene. This CDR3 has 13 amino acids. Trimming took off 2 bases at V and 1 base at J, with 5 bases between the two ends. The CDR3 loop is CASSLFGNTEAFF. CDR3 bases: TGTGCCAGCAGCTTATTCGGGAACACTGAAGCTTTCTTT.

J is TRBJ2-7 and V is TRBV11-2; TRBD2 matches 11 bases. The CDR3 covers 18 residues. In germline, CDR1 is SGHAT, CDR2 FQNNGV. V gave up 1 base and J gave up 2 bases; unmatched junction bases: 10. The CDR3 coding sequence is TGTGCCAGCAGCTTAGTCCCACTAGCGGGAGCTCGGGCCTACGAGCAGTACTTC. Its protein product is CASSLVPLAGARAYEQYF.

The chain is built from TRBV13 and TRBJ1-6, with D possibly matching TRBD1 (5 bases). Germline V CDR1 and CDR2: PRHDT, FYEKMQ (reference sequence). V lost 1 base and J 7 bases, leaving 14 bases between the germline ends. CDR3 length: 16 amino acids. DNA of the CDR3: TGTGCCAGCAGCTTAGAAGGGTCAGGGCCGAATTCACCCCTCCACTTT. Protein product: CASSLEGSGPNSPLHF.

This sequence joins TRBV4-2 and TRBJ1-5; D gene unclear. Germline V gene sequence: CDR1 LGHNA, CDR2 YNFKEQ. CDR3 size: 14 residues. Trimming removed 0 bases from V and 1 base from J, with 4 bases in between. The CDR3, as DNA: TGTGCCAGCAGCCAAGATTACAGCAATCAGCCCCAGCATTTT. This translates into CASSQDYSNQPQHF.

Here the CDR3 reads CASGTGTGSLEQYF. The CDR3 region has the DNA TGCGCCAGCGGAACCGGGACAGGCTCCTTGGAGCAGTACTTC. The chain is built from TRBV4-1 and TRBJ2-7; TRBD1 matches 8 bases. The V gene end was trimmed by 8 bases and the J gene end by 7 bases; junction bases not matched to a gene: 13. Germline V CDR1 and CDR2: MGHRA, YSYEKL. The length of the CDR3 is 14 residues.

The V gene is TRBV13, the J gene TRBJ2-5; 13 bases map to TRBD2. Germline V gene lookup returns CDR1 PRHDT and CDR2 FYEKMQ (reference sequence). CDR3 length: 15 amino acids. V dropped 4 bases and J dropped 4; count of bases not matched to a gene: 3. The CDR3 reads CASSSRTSGGETQYF. Here the CDR3 DNA reads TGTGCCAGCAGCTCCCGGACTAGCGGGGGAGAGACCCAGTACTTC.

The chain carries TRBV5-1 and TRBJ2-3; 12 nucleotides line up with TRBD2. This CDR3 is 14 amino acids long. In germline, CDR1 is SGHRS, CDR2 YFSETQ. Trimming at V came to 9 bases and at J to 7 bases, leaving 9 bases not matched to a gene. The chain's CDR3 is CATQLAGGGHTQYF. The CDR3 nucleotides are TGCGCCACCCAACTAGCGGGGGGTGGTCATACGCAGTATTTT.

The chain joins TRBV6-1 to TRBJ1-1, with D perhaps TRBD1 (5 bases). Germline V gene data show CDR1 as MNHNS and CDR2 as SASEGT. The CDR3 runs 12 residues. The ends were cut back, 11 bases at V and 1 base at J, with 11 bases in the middle. CDR3 in amino acids: CAAGRSNTEAFF. For the CDR3, the DNA is TGTGCCGCGGGACGATCGAACACTGAAGCTTTCTTT.

The rearrangement uses TRBV2 and TRBJ1-5; possibly TRBD1 for D (5 bases). Trimming removed 6 bases at V and 5 bases at J, with 14 bases between. Looked up from germline, CDR1 is SNHLY and CDR2 is FYNNEI. The CDR3 extends over 14 amino acids. In nucleotides, the CDR3 is TGTGCCAGCAGCTTGTTTGGGGGGGATCAGCCCCAGCATTTT. Amino acid sequence: CASSLFGGDQPQHF. Based on the CDR3 plus reference TRBV2 and TRBJ1-5, the full variable domain is EPEVTQTPSHQVTQMGQEVILRCVPISNHLYFYWYRQILGQKVEFLVSFYNNEISEKSEIFDDQFSVERPDGSNFTLKIRSTKLEDSAMYFCASSLFGGDQPQHFGDGTRLSIL.

This clone was observed a single time. V and J are TRBV29-1 and TRBJ2-5; possibly TRBD2 for D (6 bases). CDR3 length: 14 amino acids. Per germline, CDR1 SQVTM and CDR2 ANQGSEA. The V gene lost 4 bases and the J gene lost 3 bases, with 15 bases spanning the gap. CDR3 in amino acids: CSVGRTGVEETQYF. The CDR3 DNA follows: TGCAGCGTTGGTCGGACGGGAGTCGAAGAGACCCAGTACTTC.

The chain recombines TRBV9 with TRBJ1-1, with no clear D. The CDR3 is made up of 15 amino acids. The germline V and J ends were trimmed by 4 bases and 1 base, with 14 bases remaining between them. CDR1 and CDR2 from the germline V gene are SGDLS and YYNGEE. CDR3 amino acids: CASSPRLFGNTEAFF. CDR3 DNA sequence: TGTGCCAGCAGCCCCCGACTCTTCGGGAACACTGAAGCTTTCTTT.

J is TRBJ1-4 and V is TRBV9; 9 nucleotides align to TRBD1. Germline CDR1 SGDLS, CDR2 YYNGEE. With V trimmed by 4 bases and J by 8 bases, 6 bases remained unmatched. This CDR3 contains 14 residues. CDR3 nucleotides: TGTGCCAGCAGCCCCCGGACAGGGGAAGAAAAACTGTTTTTT. It encodes CASSPRTGEEKLFF.

The J gene is TRBJ1-4, the V gene TRBV18; D may be TRBD1 (6 bases). Germline V gene lookup returns CDR1 KGHSH and CDR2 LQKENI. V lost 6 bases and J 7 bases, leaving 18 bases between the germline ends. The CDR3 contains 15 residues. Here the CDR3 reads CASSRNRERSEKLFF. The CDR3 coding sequence is TGTGCCAGCTCCCGGAACAGGGAGCGAAGTGAAAAACTGTTTTTT.

V usage is TRBV25-1 and J usage is TRBJ1-1, with 7 bases fitting TRBD1. Trimming cost V 3 bases and J 3 bases; bases outside gene matches: 7. The CDR3 totals 15 residues. Germline V gives CDR1 MGHDK, CDR2 SYGVNS. The CDR3 spells CASSDHGQAYTEAFF. The CDR3 bases are TGTGCCAGCAGTGACCACGGACAGGCCTACACTGAAGCTTTCTTT.

This rearrangement joins TRBV21-1 to TRBJ2-5; TRBD1 is taken as the D call from the table, unchecked against the DNA. TRBV21-1 is a known pseudogene. This CDR3 is built from 15 residues. The CDR3 sequence: CASSLHRQDQETQYF. Here the CDR3 DNA reads TGTGCCAGCAGCCTCCATCGCCAGGATCAAGAGACCCAGTACTTC.

The CDR3 loop is CASSAWVPGTFPYEQYF. The DNA of the CDR3 is TGTGCCAGCAGCGCGTGGGTCCCAGGGACCTTCCCCTACGAGCAGTACTTC. This chain connects TRBV9 to TRBJ2-7, with D possibly being TRBD1 or TRBD2 (5 bases each). Trimming cost V 3 bases and J 2 bases, with 21 bases left between them. The CDR3 loop spans 17 amino acids. Germline V lookup: CDR1 SGDLS, CDR2 YYNGEE.

V usage is TRBV5-6 and J usage is TRBJ1-2, with TRBD1 identical over 9 bases. Germline V gene sequence: CDR1 SGHDT, CDR2 YYEEEE. The CDR3 loop spans 15 amino acids. V lost 5 bases, J lost 8 bases, and 13 bases stayed unmatched. CDR3: CASRYGDRVAGGYTF. The CDR3 region has the DNA TGTGCCAGCAGATACGGGGACAGGGTTGCTGGGGGCTACACCTTC.

J is TRBJ1-5 and V is TRBV7-2; no reliable D call. The CDR3 loop spans 14 amino acids. V lost 6 bases to trimming and J lost 7 bases, with 16 bases between them. Germline V gene data show CDR1 as SGHTA and CDR2 as FQGNSA. CDR3 residues: CASRFSSTRQPQHF. CDR3 coding DNA: TGTGCCAGCAGATTCTCCTCAACGCGGCAGCCCCAGCATTTT.

V and J are TRBV29-1 and TRBJ2-5; 12 nucleotides line up with TRBD1. This CDR3 comprises 13 residues. Germline V lookup: CDR1 SQVTM, CDR2 ANQGSEA. With V trimmed by 7 bases and J by 4 bases, 4 bases remained unmatched. The CDR3 reads CSGGQGAGETQYF. For the CDR3, the DNA is TGCAGCGGGGGACAGGGGGCTGGAGAGACCCAGTACTTC. The full variable domain, in which reference TRBV29-1 and TRBJ2-5 provide the parts outside the CDR3, is SAVISQKPSRDICQRGTSLTIQCQVDSQVTMMFWYRQQPGQSLTLIATANQGSEATYESGFVIDKFPISRPNLTFSTLTVSNMSPEDSSIYLCSGGQGAGETQYFGPGTRLLVL.